This T cell receptor (beta chain) comes out of a study of human T cells and chemical hapten exposure. Study-wide context: Slight differences in pooled library volume were the main source of varying TCR yields across samples. Study-wide points: No alteration of TCRs above 1 in 1000 frequency was seen with DPC sensitization.

Blood, whole and unfractionated, served as the source for total RNA extraction. The V end was cut by 2 bases, the J end by 0 bases, with 8 bases between. CDR3 length equals 15 residues. Germline lookup yields CDR1 MDHEN and CDR2 SYDVKM. Points on this clonotype: Its antigen is not known.

Each cDNA molecule in the library carried unique molecular identifiers. Study processing details: Ranging from about 23,224 to 700,000, TCR counts per sample had a median value of around 100,000. Each CDR3 protein is one row after TCRdb ran MiXCR on the 5' RACE reads. TCRdb's processing, not the study's, gives the V and J calls here. This table holds 110,000 or so distinct CDR3 sequences, around a fifth found once. The chain carries TRBV28 and TRBJ2-1; D ambiguous. This TCR derives from a human donor in good health. The chain's CDR3 is CASSLLVGSYNEQFF. The CDR3 DNA follows: TGTGCCAGCAGTTTACTAGTGGGCTCCTACAATGAGCAGTTCTTC. The variable domain in full, with the rest retrieved from reference TRBV28 and TRBJ2-1, is DVKVTQSSRYLVKRTGEKVFLECVQDMDHENMFWYRQDPGLGLRLIYFSYDVKMKEKGDIPEGYSVSREKKERFSLILESASTNQTSMYLCASSLLVGSYNEQFFGPGTRLTVL.